This T cell receptor beta chain was captured in a study of T cells in Graves' hyperthyroidism and ophthalmopathy. Study details: Before treatment of any kind, peripheral blood was taken at initial diagnosis. Findings of the study overall: Progression to ophthalmopathy was predicted a median of approximately seven months early.

The definition of stable Graves' hyperthyroidism was no ophthalmopathy progression within 18 months. Patients having uncontrolled infection, another autoimmune disease, pregnancy or lactation were not included. About this clonotype: Antigen: not known.

The source material, RNA transcripts, was used to amplify TCR beta CDR3 regions. In the first-round RT-PCR of the TCR CDR3, the HTBI primer set was used. TCRdb reanalysed the multiplex PCR reads using MiXCR and keeps one entry per CDR3 protein. The data contain 800,000 or so distinct CDR3 sequences, over 35% of them singletons. There are 15 residues in the CDR3. The germline gives CDR1 MGHRA, CDR2 YSYEKL. The trim removed 2 bases at V and 6 bases at J, leaving 10 bases unmatched. Material for sequencing was blood. The receptor was isolated from a man between 18 and 29 years old with Graves' hyperthyroidism. The chain has TRBV4-1 and TRBJ2-7; 7 nucleotides match TRBD1. This chain's CDR3 is CASSQTQAAGGEQYF. For the CDR3, the DNA is TGCGCCAGCAGCCAAACTCAGGCGGCAGGGGGCGAGCAGTACTTC.